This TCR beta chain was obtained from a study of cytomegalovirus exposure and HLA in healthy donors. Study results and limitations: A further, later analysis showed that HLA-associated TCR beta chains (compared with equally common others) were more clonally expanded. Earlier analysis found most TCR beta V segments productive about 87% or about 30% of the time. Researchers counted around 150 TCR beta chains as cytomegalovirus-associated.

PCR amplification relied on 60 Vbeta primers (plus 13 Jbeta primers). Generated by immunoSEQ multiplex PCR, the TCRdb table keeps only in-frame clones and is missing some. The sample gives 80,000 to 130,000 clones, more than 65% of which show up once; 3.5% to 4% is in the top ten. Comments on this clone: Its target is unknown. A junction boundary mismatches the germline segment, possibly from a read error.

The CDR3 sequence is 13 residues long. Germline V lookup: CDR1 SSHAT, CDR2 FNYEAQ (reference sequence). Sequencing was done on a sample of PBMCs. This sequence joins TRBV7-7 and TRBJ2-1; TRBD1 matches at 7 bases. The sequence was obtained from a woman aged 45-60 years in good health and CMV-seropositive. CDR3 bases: TGTGCTAGCAGCCGAGGGACAGCCAATGAGCAGTTCTTC. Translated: CASSRGTANEQFF.